This T cell receptor (beta chain) came from a study of blood T cell repertoires in COVID-19 (TCRdb year 2020). Study-wide context: Samples covering the acute and convalescent phases of COVID-19 were provided by collaborators in the United States, Italy and Spain. The prospective study material was composed of cDNA or gDNA derived from T cells, B-cell-depleted T cells, or PBMCs. The dataset comprised deeply sampled blood TCRbeta repertoires from subjects exposed to, actively infected with, or recovered from COVID-19. A freely available public database, intended as a resource for researchers studying the immune response to SARS-CoV-2, is where the repertoires were released. Samples came from the ongoing ImmuneRACE study (first 160 participants) plus 1,254 subjects from 6 global collaborators. The sample metadata nearly always contained a de-identified subject ID, COVID-19 status, age in years and sex. HLA class I and class II types, where available, came from metadata supplied by the sample provider rather than from assay-based typing.

Collaborating institutions collected whole blood in K2EDTA tubes following their own protocols. Collaborator samples were shipped for TCRbeta analysis as frozen whole blood, isolated PBMCs, or DNA extracted from either sample type. As concerns this clone: The antigen this receptor binds is unknown. Qualities for individual bases were not recorded, and no much larger clone is one base off.

TCRbeta CDR3 regions were amplified from genomic DNA using the immunoSEQ Assay, a bias-controlled multiplex PCR. Concerning the study's data processing: Nucleated cell counts per sample were estimated from amplification of reference gene primers within the assay. Sequence reads were collapsed and filtered to measure the absolute abundance of every unique TCRbeta CDR3 rearrangement. For each sample, productive Simpson clonality was calculated as the square root of Simpson's diversity index over productive rearrangements. As stored in TCRdb, this immuneACCESS dataset retains in-frame rearrangements with V and J assigned. A fraction of the clones does not appear; measured against another copy, unresolved V genes explain less than half of the discrepancy, and the remainder lacks a known reason. V and J calls and clone size are those listed in that table; D and trimming were worked out from the DNA. Here the sample has some 72,000 clones; 86% occur a single time. The top ten hold roughly 5% of the sample.

From the cysteine up to the phenylalanine, the CDR3 has a length of 16 residues. Of the read, only the CDR3 DNA is kept; its 48 bases are in frame from base 1. The germline V and J ends show losses of 0 bases and 3 bases respectively, and no gene match explains 5 bases of the junction. The germline V gene (reference sequence) sets CDR1 to SGHNT and CDR2 to YYREEE. Study-wide conclusions, independent of this receptor: How much clinical and demographic metadata was included differed by source and by participant, and the metadata was provided uncurated.

Source material: peripheral blood. This clonotype was sampled from a man aged 50-59 years with active or convalescent COVID-19. The chain joins TRBV5-4 to TRBJ1-5; 8 middle bases align to TRBD1. The CDR3 has the sequence CASSLADRDNNQPQHF. The nucleotides are TGTGCCAGCAGCTTGGCGGACAGGGACAACAATCAGCCCCAGCATTTT. The reference TRBV5-4 and TRBJ1-5 proteins fill in what lies around the CDR3, so the full variable domain reads ETGVTQSPTHLIKTRGQQVTLRCSSQSGHNTVSWYQQALGQGPQFIFQYYREEENGRGNFPPRFSGLQFPNYSSELNVNALELDDSALYLCASSLADRDNNQPQHFGDGTRLSIL.